A single sample gave rise to the 21 T cell receptor beta chains below, sequenced in a study of identical twins. TCRdb reanalysed the 5' RACE reads using MiXCR and keeps one entry per CDR3 protein. The sample has about 240,000 distinct CDR3 sequences; about 10% are singletons. Sequenced: memory T cells sorted from blood. All receptors derive from a man between 45 and 60 years old in good health.

The chain has TRBV5-4 and TRBJ1-1; 9 nucleotides match TRBD1. This CDR3 has 15 residues. J lost 7 bases, V lost 3 bases, and 10 bases had no gene match. In germline, CDR1 is SGHNT, CDR2 YYREEE (reference sequence). The DNA of the CDR3 is TGTGCCAGCAGCTCCAAGGACAGGGGAAGCAGTGAAGCTTTCTTT. Translated, it gives CASSSKDRGSSEAFF.

This clonotype showed up just a few times. The chain joins TRBV4-1 to TRBJ2-7; D is perhaps TRBD1 (6 bases). The CDR3 is 17 residues long. V was trimmed by 0 bases and J by 3 bases, leaving 18 bases between them. The V gene's germline CDR1 is MGHRA and CDR2 YSYEKL. The CDR3 region is CASSQESRRQELYEQYF. As DNA, the CDR3 is TGCGCCAGCAGCCAAGAATCACGGCGACAGGAGCTCTACGAGCAGTACTTC.

J is TRBJ2-1 and V is TRBV6-2 or TRBV6-3, with D unclear. With 2 bases removed from V and 3 bases from J, the gap between germline ends came to 8 bases. The CDR3 spans 14 residues. Looked up from germline, CDR1 is MNHEY and CDR2 is SVGEGT. The CDR3 here is CASSYGQFYNEQFF. The CDR3 region has the DNA TGTGCCAGCAGTTACGGCCAGTTCTACAATGAGCAGTTCTTC.

Many counts were recorded for this clonotype. This CDR3 is CASKPSGTLYEQYF. The CDR3, as DNA: TGTGCCAGCAAACCTAGCGGGACACTCTACGAGCAGTACTTC. The chain recombines TRBV12-3 or TRBV12-4 with TRBJ2-7; 9 nucleotides agree with TRBD2. V was pared by 7 bases and J by 3 bases, with 7 bases of the junction left unmatched. CDR3 length: 14 residues.

The chain employs TRBV5-1 and TRBJ2-5; 10 nucleotides align to TRBD2. V lost 4 bases, J lost 4 bases, and 7 bases stayed unmatched. CDR3 length equals 15 residues. CDR1 and CDR2 (germline): SGHRS, YFSETQ. Here the CDR3 DNA reads TGCGCCAGCAGCGTGATAGCGGGGGGTGGAGAGACCCAGTACTTC. Its protein is CASSVIAGGGETQYF.

The chain employs TRBV6-2 or TRBV6-3 and TRBJ2-3; either TRBD1 or TRBD2 may fit D (6 bases each). The CDR3 runs 17 residues. V was cut by 5 bases and J by 4 bases, with 22 bases left in between. Germline lookup yields CDR1 MNHEY and CDR2 SVGEGT. The CDR3 nucleotides are TGTGCCAGCAGTCGCCCCCGCCTGGGGGGCATGGCAGATACGCAGTATTTT. It encodes CASSRPRLGGMADTQYF.

There are many counts of this clonotype. The CDR3 bases are TGTGCCAGCAGCTTACGACAGAATAATTCACCCCTCCACTTT. The encoded protein is CASSLRQNNSPLHF. The V gene is TRBV11-2, the J gene TRBJ1-6; perhaps TRBD1 as D (5 bases). Germline-derived CDR1 and CDR2 are SGHAT and FQNNGV. Deletions cut 2 bases from V and 5 bases from J, with 7 bases between. The CDR3 sequence is 14 residues long.

The sample holds many counts of this clonotype. J is TRBJ2-1 and V is TRBV24-1, with 7 bases lining up with TRBD1. This CDR3 has 14 residues. Trimming removed 9 bases from V and 2 bases from J; junction bases left unmatched: 6. Germline loops: CDR1 KGHDR, CDR2 SFDVKD. CDR3 protein: CATSVTGPYNEQFF. CDR3 bases: TGTGCCACCTCCGTGACAGGGCCCTACAATGAGCAGTTCTTC.

V and J are TRBV4-2 and TRBJ2-7, with TRBD1 identical over 9 bases. The CDR3 is made up of 15 amino acids. The junction had 9 bases not matched to a gene; V was cut back by 4 bases and J by 5 bases. Germline CDR1 and CDR2: LGHNA and YNFKEQ. The CDR3 loop is CASSLQPGQGDEQYF. In nucleotides, the CDR3 is TGTGCCAGCAGCCTTCAACCGGGACAGGGTGACGAGCAGTACTTC.

At least ten counts were recorded for this clonotype. The chain couples TRBV18 to TRBJ1-2; TRBD1 matches 8 bases. Germline CDR1 reads KGHSH; CDR2 reads LQKENI. V lost 4 bases to trimming and J lost 4 bases; unmatched junction nucleotides: 5. The CDR3 contains 14 residues. The DNA for the CDR3 is TGTGCCAGCTCACTCCAGGACAGGGCCTATGGCTACACCTTC. This sequence encodes CASSLQDRAYGYTF.

This clonotype has ten or more counts. The chain has TRBV4-3 and TRBJ1-6; D gene ambiguous. The germline V and J ends were trimmed by 3 bases and 7 bases, with 16 bases remaining between them. Germline CDR1 is LGHNA and CDR2 is YSLEER. The CDR3 loop spans 16 amino acids. Here the CDR3 DNA reads TGCGCCAGCAGCCAGGCGCTAGGGAGTAAGAATTCACCCCTCCACTTT. This sequence encodes CASSQALGSKNSPLHF.

The V gene is TRBV19, the J gene TRBJ2-7; D is undetermined. The germline V gene encodes CDR1 LNHDA and CDR2 SQIVND (reference sequence). Trimming removed 4 bases at V and 6 bases at J, with 10 bases between. CDR3 length: 12 amino acids. Here the CDR3 reads CASSTHRGEQYF. In DNA, the CDR3 is TGTGCCAGTAGTACCCACCGAGGCGAGCAGTACTTC.

Of note for this clonotype: Its ends do not fully match the called genes, so a read error is possible. This chain links TRBV27 with TRBJ1-2; tentatively, D is TRBD1 (5 bases). Germline CDR1 reads MNHEY; CDR2 reads SMNVEV (reference sequence). The CDR3 extends over 13 amino acids. CDR3 DNA sequence: TGTGCCAGCAGCCTCCGGGGGACGGGAGCAAGGCTTTTC. This codes for CASSLRGTGARLF.

This clonotype was picked up a small number of times. This rearrangement joins TRBV11-3 to TRBJ2-5; D is possibly TRBD2 (5 bases). Germline V lookup: CDR1 SGHNT, CDR2 YENEEA. CDR3 length: 13 amino acids. Trimming cost V 5 bases and J 4 bases, with 11 bases left between them. In DNA form, the CDR3 reads TGTGCCAGCAGCCCCGACCGGGGAGAGACCCAGTACTTC. This translates into CASSPDRGETQYF. The whole variable domain, filled in from reference TRBV11-3 and TRBJ2-5, reads EAGVVQSPRYKIIEKKQPVAFWCNPISGHNTLYWYLQNLGQGPELLIRYENEEAVDDSQLPKDRFSAERLKGVDSTLKIQPAELGDSAVYLCASSPDRGETQYFGPGTRLLVL.

This clonotype was recorded a few times. V and J are TRBV3-1 and TRBJ2-5; 11 bases fit TRBD2. The CDR3 covers 17 residues. From germline, CDR1 is LGHDT and CDR2 YNNKEL (reference sequence). V shed 4 bases, J shed 7 bases, and the junction held 14 bases outside the gene matches. The CDR3 spells CASSPLAGASVGGTQYF. In DNA form, the CDR3 reads TGTGCCAGCAGCCCACTAGCGGGAGCAAGTGTGGGAGGGACCCAGTACTTC.

J is TRBJ2-1 and V is TRBV5-4; TRBD2 matches at 10 bases. CDR3 size: 15 residues. Germline CDR1 SGHNT, CDR2 YYREEE (reference sequence). Trimming at V came to 0 bases and at J to 6 bases, leaving 3 bases not matched to a gene. The CDR3 nucleotides read TGTGCCAGCAGCTTGGGTAGCGGGAGGAGCAATGAGCAGTTCTTC. Amino acids: CASSLGSGRSNEQFF. Full variable domain (outside the CDR3, taken from reference TRBV5-4 and TRBJ2-1): ETGVTQSPTHLIKTRGQQVTLRCSSQSGHNTVSWYQQALGQGPQFIFQYYREEENGRGNFPPRFSGLQFPNYSSELNVNALELDDSALYLCASSLGSGRSNEQFFGPGTRLTVL.

This clonotype has ten or more counts. The chain employs TRBV29-1 and TRBJ2-1, with D unresolved. In germline, CDR1 is SQVTM, CDR2 ANQGSEA. This CDR3 is 12 amino acids long. V dropped 2 bases and J dropped 6 bases, with 8 bases sitting between them. CDR3 nucleotide sequence: TGCAGCGTTGAACTTTTTACCAATGAGCAGTTCTTC. It specifies CSVELFTNEQFF.

The chain joins TRBV15 to TRBJ2-1; 7 bases match TRBD1. Trimming took 3 bases from V and 8 from J; bases not matched to a gene: 4. Per the germline V gene, CDR1 is LNHNV and CDR2 is YYDKDF (reference sequence). The CDR3 is 13 residues long. DNA for the CDR3: TGTGCCACCAGCAGCTACAGGGGCCATGAGCAGTTCTTC. Its translation: CATSSYRGHEQFF.

V usage is TRBV11-2 and J usage is TRBJ1-1; unclear D gene. Trimming shortened V by 4 bases and J by 1 base, and 4 bases separated the two germline ends. The CDR3 runs 12 residues. Germline V gene data show CDR1 as SGHAT and CDR2 as FQNNGV. The CDR3 bases are TGTGCCAGCAGCTCGGGGAACACTGAAGCTTTCTTT. As protein: CASSSGNTEAFF.

This clonotype was seen repeatedly, ten times or more. V is TRBV28 and J is TRBJ1-5; D is uncertain. The CDR3 spans 12 residues. The V and J ends lost 6 bases and 7 bases respectively, with 10 bases between them. Looked up from germline, CDR1 is MDHEN and CDR2 is SYDVKM. CDR3 DNA: TGTGCCAGCAGGATTACAAGCCAGCCCCAGCATTTT. Encoded protein: CASRITSQPQHF. Variable domain in full (rest from reference TRBV28 and TRBJ1-5): DVKVTQSSRYLVKRTGEKVFLECVQDMDHENMFWYRQDPGLGLRLIYFSYDVKMKEKGDIPEGYSVSREKKERFSLILESASTNQTSMYLCASRITSQPQHFGDGTRLSIL.

This chain joins TRBV7-6 and TRBJ2-1; 11 bases match TRBD2. CDR3 length: 15 residues. Germline V gives CDR1 SGHVS, CDR2 FNYEAQ. V trimming: 5 bases; J trimming: 7 bases; junction bases outside the gene matches: 7. The DNA of the CDR3 is TGTGCCAGCAGCCCTAGACTAGCGGGATGGAATGAGCAGTTCTTC. This codes for CASSPRLAGWNEQFF.